This T cell receptor (beta chain) was captured in a study of spatial heterogeneity in lung cancer. Study overall: Each time, sequencing found more beta-chain sequences than alpha-chain sequences.

Time point given: blood at routine non-recurrence follow-up after resection. The sequenced material consisted of unsorted whole RNA from tumor, nontumor lung or frozen PBMC. The study tagged each TCR cDNA molecule with a unique molecular identifier. TCRdb reprocessed the 5' RACE reads with MiXCR, giving one entry per CDR3 protein. The sample has more than 95,000 distinct CDR3 sequences, over 9% seen once. Broader study findings: Ubiquitous expanded tumor TCRs appeared in blood more at resection than follow-up.

In its sample, this clonotype was seen a few times. Its antigen is undetermined. The V gene's germline CDR1 is ENHRY and CDR2 SYGVKD. After removal of 6 bases from V and 5 bases from J, the junction contained 6 bases not matched to a gene. The CDR3 has 14 amino acids. This sample comprised PBMCs, obtained at follow-up. The TCR sequence derives from a male donor with early-stage non-small cell lung cancer. V is TRBV10-3 and J is TRBJ2-5; TRBD2 matches 10 bases. The CDR3 region has the DNA TGTGCCATCAGGAGCGGGGGGGAGGCCGAGACCCAGTACTTC. It codes for CAIRSGGEAETQYF.